A single sample gave rise to the 21 T cell receptor beta chains below, sequenced in a study of early T cells in non-severe SARS-CoV-2 infection. Using its own MiXCR run on the 5' RACE reads, TCRdb lists one record per CDR3 protein. The data contain under 25,000 distinct CDR3 sequences, more than 3.5% of them seen just once; the ten biggest clones take up over 6.5%. Sequenced material: whole blood. Every receptor here comes from an adult who was a healthcare worker with PCR-confirmed SARS-CoV-2 infection or an uninfected control (not recorded which).

This clonotype was picked up a small number of times. The V call is TRBV11-2, the J call TRBJ1-2; 10 bases are a match to TRBD1. The ends lost 5 bases at V and 5 bases at J; junction bases unmatched: 8. The CDR3 is 15 amino acids. CDR1 SGHAT and CDR2 FQNNGV come from the germline V gene. The CDR3 loop reads CASSPAGTGDYGYTF. CDR3 nucleotides: TGTGCCAGCAGCCCGGCGGGGACAGGGGATTATGGCTACACCTTC.

This clonotype was recorded at least ten times. This chain joins TRBV5-6 and TRBJ2-7; no clear D. This CDR3 region has 16 residues. Trimming removed 0 bases at V and 2 bases at J, with 15 bases between. Germline-derived CDR1 and CDR2 are SGHDT and YYEEEE. CDR3 in DNA: TGTGCCAGCAGCTTGGTACCCGACCCTGGCACCTACGAGCAGTACTTC. Protein sequence: CASSLVPDPGTYEQYF.

This clonotype was picked up many times. The V call is TRBV3-2, the J call TRBJ2-5; no DNA check was done on the table's D call, TRBD1. TRBV3-2 corresponds to a pseudogene. This CDR3 has 12 residues. CDR3 bases: TGTGCCAGCAGCCAAATTGACCGGGACCAGTACTTC. Translation gives CASSQIDRDQYF.

This clonotype has a count of ten or more. The CDR3 nucleotides read TGTGCCAGCAGCTGGCGTAGCGGGGGGGCCGCGGGTGAGCAGTTCTTC. As protein: CASSWRSGGAAGEQFF. The genes are TRBV7-2 and TRBJ2-1; 11 bases agree with TRBD2. The germline V gene has CDR1 SGHTA and CDR2 FQGNSA. The CDR3 has 16 amino acids. V gave up 4 bases and J gave up 9 bases; unmatched junction bases: 11.

As concerns this clonotype: A much larger clonotype is one base distant, so this may be a read error. The chain employs TRBV7-8 and TRBJ2-7; D not certain. CDR1 and CDR2 (germline): SGHVS, FQNEAQ. The CDR3 totals 12 residues. The chain's CDR3 is CVSSLDVYEQYF. CDR3 nucleotides: TGTGTCAGCAGCTTAGACGTCTACGAGCAGTACTTC.

The chain uses TRBV19 and TRBJ2-5; 11 nucleotides line up with TRBD2. Germline lookup yields CDR1 LNHDA and CDR2 SQIVND (reference sequence). The CDR3 is 15 residues long. J lost 6 bases, V lost 4 bases, and 7 bases had no gene match. CDR3: CASSTSSGGRQTQYF. The CDR3 DNA reads TGTGCCAGTAGTACCTCTAGCGGGGGGAGACAGACCCAGTACTTC. Full variable domain (missing parts from reference TRBV19 and TRBJ2-5): DGGITQSPKYLFRKEGQNVTLSCEQNLNHDAMYWYRQDPGQGLRLIYYSQIVNDFQKGDIAEGYSVSREKKESFPLTVTSAQKNPTAFYLCASSTSSGGRQTQYFGPGTRLLVL.

This clonotype was seen repeatedly, ten times or more. The rearrangement uses TRBV20-1 and TRBJ2-3; 10 bases map to TRBD2. There are 14 residues in the CDR3. With 5 bases clipped from V and 6 bases from J, the junction kept 8 bases outside the gene matches. Germline V lookup: CDR1 DFQATT, CDR2 SNEGSKA (reference sequence). The CDR3 region is CSARRTSGGDTQYF. The CDR3 DNA follows: TGCAGTGCTCGTAGGACTAGCGGAGGGGATACGCAGTATTTT.

This clonotype was found a few times. J is TRBJ2-7 and V is TRBV20-1, with 11 bases lining up with TRBD1. Germline trimming cut 4 bases from V and 3 bases from J; bases unmatched to any gene: 5. The CDR3 runs to 14 residues. Germline values: CDR1 DFQATT, CDR2 SNEGSKA (reference sequence). The CDR3 DNA sequence: TGCAGTGCTACCGGGACAGGGGGGTTCTACGAGCAGTACTTC. It is translated as CSATGTGGFYEQYF.

This clonotype has more than one count but fewer than ten. This rearrangement joins TRBV11-3 to TRBJ2-2; no reliable D call. V shed 1 base and J shed 9 bases, with 9 bases lying between them. CDR1 and CDR2 (germline): SGHNT, YENEEA. The CDR3 consists of 13 residues. The CDR3 DNA is TGTGCCAGCAGCTTAGTTCTAGGCCGGGAGCTGTTTTTT. Its translation is CASSLVLGRELFF. Full variable domain (outside the CDR3, taken from reference TRBV11-3 and TRBJ2-2): EAGVVQSPRYKIIEKKQPVAFWCNPISGHNTLYWYLQNLGQGPELLIRYENEEAVDDSQLPKDRFSAERLKGVDSTLKIQPAELGDSAVYLCASSLVLGRELFFGEGSRLTVL.

This clonotype was counted ten times or more. The chain couples TRBV7-7 to TRBJ2-1, with D hard to call. Per the germline V gene, CDR1 is SSHAT and CDR2 is FNYEAQ (reference sequence). The CDR3 is 15 residues long. Trimming pared 5 bases from V and 3 bases from J, leaving 14 bases between. The CDR3 DNA follows: TGTGCCAGCAGCCCCAATTGGCAGGTCTACAATGAGCAGTTCTTC. It yields the protein CASSPNWQVYNEQFF.

The chain combines TRBV27 with TRBJ2-3, with D possibly being TRBD1 or TRBD2 (6 bases each). The length of the CDR3 is 13 residues. Trimming stripped 2 bases from V and 4 bases from J, with 7 bases between. Germline CDR1 and CDR2: MNHEY and SMNVEV (reference sequence). CDR3 region: CASSLGGPDTQYF. CDR3 coding DNA: TGTGCCAGCAGTTTAGGGGGGCCAGATACGCAGTATTTT.

This clonotype came up many times. J is TRBJ2-1 and V is TRBV7-2, with 8 nucleotides matching TRBD2. With V trimmed by 5 bases and J by 0 bases, 6 bases remained unmatched. Germline V lookup: CDR1 SGHTA, CDR2 FQGNSA. The CDR3 sequence is 16 residues long. The CDR3 loop reads CASSLLSGSSYNEQFF. CDR3 coding DNA: TGTGCCAGCAGCCTCCTCAGCGGGAGCTCCTACAATGAGCAGTTCTTC.

This clonotype was seen many times. The V and J genes are TRBV12-3 or TRBV12-4 and TRBJ2-2; D gene uncertain. Between the trimmed V and J ends, which lost 3 bases and 6 bases, there was a span of 2 bases. The CDR3 runs 11 residues. This chain's CDR3 is CASSFSGELFF. For the CDR3, the DNA is TGTGCCAGCAGTTTTTCCGGGGAGCTGTTTTTT.

This clonotype was recorded many times. This chain joins TRBV12-5 and TRBJ2-3, with a tentative D call TRBD2 (6 bases). From germline, CDR1 is LGHNT and CDR2 FRNRAP. CDR3 size: 13 residues. V dropped 3 bases and J dropped 4 bases, with 8 bases sitting between them. The CDR3 region is CASGFWGADTQYF. The CDR3 DNA reads TGTGCTAGTGGTTTTTGGGGGGCAGATACGCAGTATTTT.

The V and J genes are TRBV6-5 and TRBJ2-3, with TRBD1 identical over 7 bases. The CDR3 is 14 amino acids. Per the germline V gene, CDR1 is MNHEY and CDR2 is SVGAGI. V gave up 8 bases and J gave up 2 bases; unmatched junction bases: 7. CDR3 amino acids: CASCRKGATDTQYF. In DNA, the CDR3 is TGTGCCAGCTGCCGGAAGGGGGCCACAGATACGCAGTATTTT.

The chain combines TRBV5-1 with TRBJ2-3, with D unclear. Germline-derived CDR1 and CDR2 are SGHRS and YFSETQ. The germline V and J ends were trimmed by 0 bases and 2 bases, with 10 bases remaining between them. This CDR3 has 15 amino acids. The CDR3 loop reads CASSLVGINTDTQYF. The CDR3 coding sequence is TGCGCCAGCAGCTTGGTGGGAATAAACACAGATACGCAGTATTTT.

The table lists this clonotype with many counts. The chain combines TRBV30 with TRBJ1-6; TRBD1 might be the D (6 bases). The CDR3 is made up of 15 amino acids. The germline V gene has CDR1 GTSNPN and CDR2 SVGIG (reference sequence). The V end was cut by 4 bases, the J end by 6 bases, with 16 bases between. CDR3 region: CAWNGGEVFNSPLHF. The CDR3 DNA follows: TGTGCCTGGAATGGGGGCGAAGTTTTTAATTCACCCCTCCACTTT.

This clonotype was counted many times. The J gene is TRBJ2-2, the V gene TRBV20-1, with D possibly being TRBD1 (7 bases). V shed 6 bases and J shed 3 bases, with 26 bases lying between them. The CDR3 has 18 amino acids. Per germline, CDR1 DFQATT and CDR2 SNEGSKA (reference sequence). The CDR3 loop reads CSASSPLAQGEYTGELFF. In DNA form, the CDR3 reads TGCAGTGCGTCGAGCCCTCTAGCGCAGGGGGAGTACACCGGGGAGCTGTTTTTT.

In its sample, this clonotype was seen many times. This chain links TRBV20-1 with TRBJ1-5; 8 nucleotides agree with TRBD1. The CDR3 is 17 amino acids. The ends lost 0 bases at V and 1 base at J; junction bases unmatched: 8. The germline gives CDR1 DFQATT, CDR2 SNEGSKA (reference sequence). CDR3 in amino acids: CSARERRGLGSNQPQHF. Here the CDR3 DNA reads TGCAGTGCTAGAGAACGCAGGGGGCTCGGGAGCAATCAGCCCCAGCATTTT.

Ten or more counts support this clonotype. The chain recombines TRBV2 with TRBJ1-4, with TRBD1 identical over 8 bases. V gave up 5 bases and J gave up 6 bases; unmatched junction bases: 5. In germline, CDR1 is SNHLY, CDR2 FYNNEI. The CDR3 spans 14 residues. CDR3 in amino acids: CASSSQGVDEKLFF. In DNA form, the CDR3 reads TGTGCCAGCAGTTCACAGGGGGTGGATGAAAAACTGTTTTTT. Supplemented by reference TRBV2 and TRBJ1-4, the full variable domain reads EPEVTQTPSHQVTQMGQEVILRCVPISNHLYFYWYRQILGQKVEFLVSFYNNEISEKSEIFDDQFSVERPDGSNFTLKIRSTKLEDSAMYFCASSSQGVDEKLFFGSGTQLSVL.

This clonotype was counted ten times or more. The V and J genes are TRBV7-6 and TRBJ1-2; D unresolved. This CDR3 contains 13 residues. Trimming took 0 bases from V and 8 from J, leaving 10 bases between them. Germline CDR1 SGHVS, CDR2 FNYEAQ. The CDR3 spells CASSLAGSPGYTF. For the CDR3, the DNA is TGTGCCAGCAGCTTAGCTGGGAGTCCGGGCTACACCTTC.